This T cell receptor beta chain was sequenced during a study of cytomegalovirus exposure and HLA in healthy donors. Whole-study context: Samples from HLA-typed donors yielded about 85 million unique TCRs in an early data release.

The PCR employed 60 Vbeta primers together with 13 Jbeta primers. TCRdb keeps only in-frame clones here, not all; method: immunoSEQ multiplex PCR. The sample includes 120,000 to 150,000 clones, approximately 78% seen only once; the top ten take around 4.5%. The study's findings and limits: Indistinguishable V segments such as TRBV6-2 and TRBV6-3 were excluded. There were under 200 TCR beta chains listed as cytomegalovirus-associated. TCR beta chains associated with HLA were, in a later analysis, more clonally expanded than equally common others.

A word on this clone: Its specificity is unknown.

The germline V gene has CDR1 SGHRS and CDR2 YFSETQ. This CDR3 region has 14 residues. V was shortened by 9 bases and J by 7 bases, with 19 bases between the two germline ends. The sequence derives from a woman aged 40-49 years in good health and CMV-seropositive. Sequencing was carried out using PBMCs. This chain joins TRBV5-1 and TRBJ2-2, with D possibly being TRBD1 (6 bases). CDR3 bases: TGCGCCACCCGACAGGCAGGAGGAATCGGGGAGCTGTTTTTT. Its translation is CATRQAGGIGELFF. Complete variable domain (other parts from reference TRBV5-1 and TRBJ2-2): KAGVTQTPRYLIKTRGQQVTLSCSPISGHRSVSWYQQTPGQGLQFLFEYFSETQRNKGNFPGRFSGRQFSNSRSEMNVSTLELGDSALYLCATRQAGGIGELFFGEGSRLTVL.